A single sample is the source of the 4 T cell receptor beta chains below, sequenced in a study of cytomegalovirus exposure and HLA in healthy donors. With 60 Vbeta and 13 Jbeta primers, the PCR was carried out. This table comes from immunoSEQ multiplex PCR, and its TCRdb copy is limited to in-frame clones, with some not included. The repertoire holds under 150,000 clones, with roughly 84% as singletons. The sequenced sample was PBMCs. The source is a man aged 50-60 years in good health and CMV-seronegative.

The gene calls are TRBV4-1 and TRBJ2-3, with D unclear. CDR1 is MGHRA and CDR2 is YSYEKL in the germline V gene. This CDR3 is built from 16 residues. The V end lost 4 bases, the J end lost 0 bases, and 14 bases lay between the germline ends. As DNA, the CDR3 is TGCGCCAGCAGCCTTTTTGGGCCACAGAGCACAGATACGCAGTATTTT. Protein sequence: CASSLFGPQSTDTQYF.

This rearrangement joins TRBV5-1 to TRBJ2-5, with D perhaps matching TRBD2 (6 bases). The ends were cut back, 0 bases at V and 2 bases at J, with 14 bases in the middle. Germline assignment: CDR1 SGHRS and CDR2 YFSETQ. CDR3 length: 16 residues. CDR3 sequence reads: CASSLGDSGLQETQYF. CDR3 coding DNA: TGCGCCAGCAGCTTGGGGGACTCGGGGCTACAAGAGACCCAGTACTTC. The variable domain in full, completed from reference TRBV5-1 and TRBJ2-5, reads KAGVTQTPRYLIKTRGQQVTLSCSPISGHRSVSWYQQTPGQGLQFLFEYFSETQRNKGNFPGRFSGRQFSNSRSEMNVSTLELGDSALYLCASSLGDSGLQETQYFGPGTRLLVL.

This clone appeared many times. Here the CDR3 DNA reads TGCGCCAGCAGCCAAGATATCCTCGGGGGAAGAGAGCAGTACTTC. It codes for CASSQDILGGREQYF. V and J are TRBV4-1 and TRBJ2-7; tentatively, D is TRBD2 (6 bases). V dropped 0 bases and J dropped 7 bases, with 16 bases sitting between them. The CDR3 totals 15 residues. In germline, CDR1 is MGHRA, CDR2 YSYEKL.

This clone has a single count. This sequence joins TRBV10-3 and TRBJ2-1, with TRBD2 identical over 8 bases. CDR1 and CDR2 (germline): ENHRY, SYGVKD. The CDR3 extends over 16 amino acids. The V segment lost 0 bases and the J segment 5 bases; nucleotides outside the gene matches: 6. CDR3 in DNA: TGTGCCATCAGTGAGTCGGCACTAGCGGAGGACAATGAGCAGTTCTTC. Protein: CAISESALAEDNEQFF.